This T cell receptor (beta chain) was retrieved from a study of T cells in Graves' hyperthyroidism and ophthalmopathy. Whole-study results and caveats: The blood repertoire included most of the expanded thyroid clonotypes above 0.001.

TCR beta CDR3 sequences were amplified from RNA transcripts. First-round RT-PCR with HTBI primers amplified the TCR CDR3 region. MiXCR was run by TCRdb on the multiplex PCR reads, yielding one entry per CDR3 protein. This table holds roughly 96,000 distinct CDR3 sequences, roughly half found once. As for this clonotype: What it recognizes is unknown.

The V and J ends lost 6 bases and 4 bases, in that order; junction bases with no gene match: 7. The germline V gene encodes CDR1 SEHNR and CDR2 FQNEAQ (reference sequence). The CDR3 is made up of 16 amino acids. The sequence was obtained from a woman in her thirties or forties with Graves' hyperthyroidism. The specimen sequenced was blood. The V and J genes are TRBV7-9 and TRBJ2-3; 13 bases agree with TRBD2. The CDR3 sequence is CASSSRTSGSADTQYF. CDR3 DNA: TGTGCCAGCAGTTCCCGGACTAGCGGGAGCGCAGATACGCAGTATTTT. The entire variable domain, with the rest obtained from reference TRBV7-9 and TRBJ2-3, is as follows: DTGVSQNPRHKITKRGQNVTFRCDPISEHNRLYWYRQTLGQGPEFLTYFQNEAQLEKSRLLSDRFSAERPKGSFSTLEIQRTEQGDSAMYLCASSSRTSGSADTQYFGPGTRLTVL.